This T cell receptor (beta chain) comes out of a study of response to subunit inactivated influenza vaccine. Study findings and constraints: The authors offered the suggestion that each seasonal influenza vaccination recruits few new T cells.

TCRdb independently ran MiXCR on the RT-PCR reads; one entry per CDR3 protein. There are about 480,000 distinct CDR3 sequences in the sample; roughly 9.7% occur only once, and around 12% lies in the top ten. V was pared by 3 bases and J by 8 bases, with 6 bases of the junction left unmatched. The CDR3 sequence is 15 residues long. Germline assignment: CDR1 SGHRS and CDR2 YFSETQ. In regard to this clonotype: Its antigen remains unknown.

The rearrangement links TRBV5-1 to TRBJ1-6; 9 nucleotides align to TRBD1. The clonotype was recovered from a man aged 50 or older who received an inactivated influenza vaccine. The source material was PBMCs from blood, sampled 45 days after vaccination. The CDR3 DNA sequence: TGCGCCAGCAGCTGGAGGACAGGGGAGGATTCACCCCTCCACTTT. Its protein is CASSWRTGEDSPLHF.